These T cell receptor beta chains were read from a single sample in a study of CD8 T cells in ankylosing spondylitis. Each CDR3 protein gets one entry after TCRdb re-called the 5' RACE reads with MiXCR. In the table there are approximately 350,000 distinct CDR3 sequences, approximately 15% of which are singletons. Material: blood, either unsorted or a sorted T cell fraction (not recorded which). The receptor source for this set is a male donor with ankylosing spondylitis or in good health (not recorded which). CDR3s include the opening cysteine and the closing phenylalanine or tryptophan. The D gene is left open where the match is weak. Clone size is stated in some rows and not others, as once, few, many or a class when expanded.

clone_size j_call v_call d_call cdr3_aa cdr3_nt
few TRBJ2-3 TRBV29-1 TRBD1 CSVEDPRQGRTDTQYF TGCAGCGTTGAAGACCCCAGACAGGGGCGCACAGATACGCAGTATTTT
- TRBJ2-3 TRBV7-9 - CASSLESTDTQYF TGTGCCAGCAGTTTAGAGTCCACAGATACGCAGTATTTT
many TRBJ2-7 TRBV29-1 - CSVVLAYEQYF TGCAGCGTTGTTTTGGCCTACGAGCAGTACTTC
- TRBJ1-6 TRBV19 - CASSIRPVGNSPLHF TGTGCCAGTAGTATCCGCCCGGTTGGGAATTCACCCCTCCACTTT
- TRBJ2-7 TRBV6-1 - CASSGGLGFPSSYEQYF TGTGCCAGCAGTGGGGGGCTAGGGTTTCCAAGCTCCTACGAGCAGTACTTC
- TRBJ2-2 TRBV9 - CASSGGRRTGELFF TGTGCCAGCAGCGGGGGGCGCCGAACCGGGGAGCTGTTTTTT
- TRBJ2-3 TRBV11-2 - CASSLSVWRIPATDTDTQYF TGTGCCAGCAGCTTATCCGTATGGCGGATCCCGGCGACCGACACAGATACGCAGTATTTT
few TRBJ1-2 TRBV6-5 - CASREWGYGYTF TGTGCCAGCAGGGAGTGGGGATATGGCTACACCTTC
few TRBJ1-2 TRBV20-1 TRBD1 CSATLTGPNYGYTF TGCAGTGCTACGCTGACAGGGCCTAACTATGGCTACACCTTC
- TRBJ1-5 TRBV5-1 - CASSLEGIPSQPQHF TGCGCCAGCAGCTTGGAGGGCATCCCTAGCCAGCCCCAGCATTTT
- TRBJ2-5 TRBV13 - CASSFGQGETQYF TGTGCCAGCAGCTTTGGTCAGGGAGAGACCCAGTACTTC
few TRBJ2-5 TRBV20-1 - CSAKMGSETQYF TGCAGTGCAAAGATGGGTTCAGAGACCCAGTACTTC
few TRBJ1-1 TRBV18 TRBD1 CASSQGQINTEAFF TGTGCCAGCTCCCAGGGACAGATTAACACTGAAGCTTTCTTT
many TRBJ2-2 TRBV15 TRBD2 CATSSPRTSGNTGELFF TGTGCCACCAGCAGCCCACGGACTAGCGGGAACACCGGGGAGCTGTTTTTT
- TRBJ2-5 TRBV20-1 TRBD1 CSARAGTGALTGQTQYF TGCAGTGCTAGAGCGGGGACAGGGGCCCTTACCGGGCAGACCCAGTACTTC
few TRBJ2-7 TRBV12-3/TRBV12-4 - CASSLAPHEQYF TGTGCCAGCAGTTTAGCTCCCCACGAGCAGTACTTC
- TRBJ2-7 TRBV5-1 - CASSLDGTGPYEQYF TGCGCCAGCAGCTTGGATGGGACTGGACCCTACGAGCAGTACTTC
few TRBJ2-3 TRBV4-1 - CASSQDLGTYRTDTQYF TGCGCCAGCAGCCAAGATTTGGGGACCTATCGCACAGATACGCAGTATTTT
- TRBJ1-1 TRBV6-5 TRBD1 CASSRTGGAFF TGTGCCAGCAGTCGAACAGGGGGAGCTTTCTTT
many TRBJ1-1 TRBV3-1 - CASSQATGTKAFF TGTGCCAGCAGCCAAGCCACCGGGACGAAAGCTTTCTTT
few TRBJ2-3 TRBV3-1 - CASSPLGANTQYF TGTGCCAGCAGCCCTCTGGGAGCAAATACGCAGTATTTT
few TRBJ1-6 TRBV7-8 TRBD1 CASSFRQGGNSPLHF TGTGCCAGCAGCTTCAGACAGGGGGGCAATTCACCCCTCCACTTT